This T cell receptor beta chain stems from a study of cytomegalovirus exposure and HLA in healthy donors. The length of the CDR3 is 14 residues. Per the germline V gene, CDR1 is MDHEN and CDR2 is SYDVKM. The ends were cut back, 6 bases at V and 7 bases at J, with 15 bases in the middle. As regards this clone: Its specificity is unknown.

PCR used 60 Vbeta primers and 13 Jbeta primers. Libraries were prepared by immunoSEQ multiplex PCR; TCRdb keeps only in-frame clonotypes and omits some of them. The data contain 180,000 or so clones, over 75% of them singletons. General study results and limits: The authors later linked a missense DCLRE1C variant to TCR beta V- and J-gene trimming. CMV serostatus was the only recorded immune exposure for donors.

Input material: PBMCs. The receptor comes from a boy between 2 and 10 years old in good health and CMV-seronegative. The genes are TRBV28 and TRBJ2-2, with D perhaps matching TRBD1 (5 bases). CDR3 sequence: CASSLPGPIGELFF. The CDR3 nucleotides read TGTGCCAGCAGCCTGCCAGGGCCGATCGGGGAGCTGTTTTTT.